The rows below give T cell receptor beta chains drawn from one sample of a study of blood T cell repertoires in COVID-19. Assay: immunoSEQ multiplex PCR; the TCRdb copy retains only in-frame clones and omits some. The data show 40,000 to 55,000 clones, with 65% to 85% seen just once and 16% held by the top ten. Input material: peripheral blood. The receptors were gathered from a man aged 35 to 55 with acute or convalescent COVID-19. CDR3s include the opening cysteine and the closing phenylalanine or tryptophan. D genes are given only for firm matches. Size tells how often a clone was seen (once, few, many) or the class of an expanded clone, and some rows leave it out.

>.|.|TRBV30|TRBJ1-1
TGTGCCTGGAGTGTGGGGCATGGCACTGAAGCTTTCTTT
CAWSVGHGTEAFF
>.|.|TRBV6-5|TRBJ1-4
TGTGCCAGCAGATCGGGATCCGGGGGTGAAAAACTGTTTTTT
CASRSGSGGEKLFF
>.|once|TRBV2|TRBJ1-1
TGTGCCAGCACAGGGGACACTGAAGCTTTCTTT
CASTGDTEAFF
>TRBD1|.|TRBV6-5|TRBJ2-1
TGTGCCAGCAGTTCGGGACAGGGTCCCTTTAGTGAGCAGTTCTTC
CASSSGQGPFSEQFF
>.|.|TRBV9|TRBJ1-6
TGTGCCAGCAGTGAGTCCGGGGTTCATAATTCACCCCTCCACTTT
CASSESGVHNSPLHF
>.|.|TRBV5-1|TRBJ2-1
TGCGCCAGCAGCTCGGATCCATCCGGGGGCTACAATGAGCAGTTCTTC
CASSSDPSGGYNEQFF
>.|.|TRBV11-2|TRBJ2-2
TGTGCCAGCAGACGAGGACAGAACACCGGGGAGCTGTTTTTT
CASRRGQNTGELFF
>TRBD1|.|TRBV5-1|TRBJ2-7
TGCGCCAGCAGCTCCGGACAGGGCTACGAGCAGTACTTC
CASSSGQGYEQYF
>.|.|TRBV30|TRBJ1-1
TGTGCCTGGAGTGTCTCGGGACTACCGAACACTGAAGCTTTCTTT
CAWSVSGLPNTEAFF
>.|.|TRBV6-1|TRBJ1-4
TGTGCCAGCAGTGAAGTCCCGGACGGAGGGAACGAAAAACTGTTTTTT
CASSEVPDGGNEKLFF
>.|once|TRBV14|TRBJ2-7
TGTGCCAGCAGCCCCTTTCTGGCGGGCTCCTACGAGCAGTACTTC
CASSPFLAGSYEQYF
>.|.|TRBV5-5|TRBJ1-4
TGTGCCAGCAGCTTGGTTGAGGCAACTAATGAAAAACTGTTTTTT
CASSLVEATNEKLFF
>.|.|TRBV6-5|TRBJ1-5
TGTGCCAGCAGTTACTCGTCCGATCAGCCCCAGCATTTT
CASSYSSDQPQHF
>TRBD1|.|TRBV18|TRBJ1-5
TGTGCCAGCTCAGAAACAGGGGGTAATCAGCCCCAGCATTTT
CASSETGGNQPQHF
>TRBD2|.|TRBV5-1|TRBJ2-3
TGCGCCAGCAGGGCAGGACTAGCGGGAACGAATACGCAGTATTTT
CASRAGLAGTNTQYF
>.|.|TRBV10-2|TRBJ1-2
TGCGCCAGCAGTGATTCCCGGGTCTACTATGGCTACACCTTC
CASSDSRVYYGYTF
>.|.|TRBV19|TRBJ2-2
TGTGCCAGTAGTAGCCAGGGTGTTTCCCCCGGGGAGCTGTTTTTT
CASSSQGVSPGELFF
>.|once|TRBV10-3|TRBJ2-2
TGTGCCATCAATATGGACTATTCGGGGGAGCTGTTTTTT
CAINMDYSGELFF
>.|once|TRBV6-5|TRBJ2-1
TGTGCCAGCAGTTATGGGCGGGGCCTCTACAATGAGCAGTTCTTC
CASSYGRGLYNEQFF
>TRBD2|few|TRBV4-1|TRBJ2-3
TGCGCCAGCAGCCAAGTAGGCGGGAGGGGGACAGATACGCAGTATTTT
CASSQVGGRGTDTQYF
>.|.|TRBV7-8|TRBJ1-1
TGTGCCAGCAGCTTAGGGGGGGACACTGAAGCTTTCTTT
CASSLGGDTEAFF
>.|.|TRBV7-8|TRBJ1-1
TGTGCCAGCAGCTTAGTCCAGGGGACTGAAGCTTTCTTT
CASSLVQGTEAFF
>TRBD1|.|TRBV3-1/TRBV3-2|TRBJ1-6
TGTGCCAGCAGCCGAAGGACAGGCCTCTCACCCCTCCACTTT
CASSRRTGLSPLHF
>TRBD1|.|TRBV7-2|TRBJ2-1
TGTGCCAGCAGCTTCGACTACCGGGACAGGGGTTTGAATGAGCAGTTCTTC
CASSFDYRDRGLNEQFF
>.|.|TRBV5-1|TRBJ2-2
TGCGCCAGCAGCTACGACGGACAGTCGAACACCGGGGAGCTGTTTTTT
CASSYDGQSNTGELFF